The following is a TCR beta chain sequence with its context. Its cognate antigen is unknown. An input of roughly 0.45 to 1 ug of RNA was subjected to reverse transcription using random hexamers. TCRdb reanalysed the immunoSEQ multiplex PCR reads using MiXCR and keeps one entry per CDR3 protein. The sample contains tens of thousands of distinct CDR3 sequences, 95% to 96% of which appear only once. The CDR3 sequence is 15 residues long. V was shortened by 6 bases and J by 0 bases, with 12 bases between the two germline ends. In germline, CDR1 is SGHRS, CDR2 YFSETQ. The data were obtained in a study of CD8 T cells in Susac syndrome. Study-wide points: The number of individuals included in the study's TCR sequencing and HLA analysis was acknowledged as relatively small.

Input material: CD4+ T cells from PBMCs. The TCR originated in a human donor with multiple sclerosis. The J gene is TRBJ2-2, the V gene TRBV5-1, with a weak D call TRBD1 (6 bases). CDR3 sequence: CASTVTGANTGELFF. CDR3 bases: TGCGCCAGCACTGTGACAGGCGCGAACACCGGGGAGCTGTTTTTT.